What follows are 10 T cell receptor beta chains derived from one specimen sequenced in a study of blood T cells in healthy people across ages. Together with a sample-barcoded 5' primer, a J-beta primer mix was included in a second PCR lasting about 7 to 11 cycles. TCRdb processed the 5' RACE reads anew with MiXCR; each CDR3 protein has one entry. The profile covers approximately 1,700,000 distinct CDR3 sequences, with roughly two fifths appearing a single time and 20% to 25% taken by the ten largest. The sample consisted of blood. Every receptor here comes from a human donor in good health.

This clonotype showed up just a few times. The gene calls are TRBV3-1 and TRBJ2-7, with a possible D match to TRBD2 (5 bases). V was trimmed by 3 bases and J by 3 bases, leaving 15 bases between them. CDR3 length equals 15 residues. Germline lookup yields CDR1 LGHDT and CDR2 YNNKEL (reference sequence). Here the CDR3 DNA reads TGTGCCAGCAGCCACCATGGGAGCGGTAACTACGAGCAGTACTTC. Amino acid sequence: CASSHHGSGNYEQYF.

The chain uses TRBV10-3 and TRBJ1-1; no reliable D call. The CDR3 has 15 amino acids. Per the germline V gene, CDR1 is ENHRY and CDR2 is SYGVKD. Trimming shortened V by 8 bases and J by 3 bases, and 19 bases separated the two germline ends. Here the CDR3 reads CAIGEVGRIDTEAFF. In nucleotides, the CDR3 is TGTGCCATCGGGGAGGTCGGGAGAATTGACACTGAAGCTTTCTTT.

The chain has TRBV5-1 and TRBJ2-5; D is tentatively TRBD1 or TRBD2 (5 bases each). This CDR3 is built from 15 residues. Germline V lookup: CDR1 SGHRS, CDR2 YFSETQ. Trimming took 4 bases from V and 2 from J, leaving 15 bases between them. The CDR3 nucleotides are TGCGCCAGCAGCCTCCGGGGCCTGCGACAAGAGACCCAGTACTTC. Its protein product is CASSLRGLRQETQYF.

This chain joins TRBV4-1 and TRBJ1-6; weak D call: TRBD1 (5 bases). The germline V gene has CDR1 MGHRA and CDR2 YSYEKL. The CDR3 is made up of 15 amino acids. Trimming shortened V by 3 bases and J by 5 bases, and 11 bases separated the two germline ends. DNA of the CDR3: TGCGCCAGCAGCCAGCGCGGGACGGATAATTCACCCCTCCACTTT. Translation: CASSQRGTDNSPLHF.

The genes are TRBV27 and TRBJ1-6, with 7 bases identical to TRBD1. The germline V gene has CDR1 MNHEY and CDR2 SMNVEV (reference sequence). CDR3 length equals 15 residues. The J segment lost 9 bases and the V segment lost 5 bases, leaving 10 bases of the junction unmatched. CDR3 region: CASSPRQGSGSPLHF. CDR3 nucleotides: TGTGCCAGCAGTCCACGACAGGGTAGCGGTTCACCCCTCCACTTT.

This clonotype appeared a single time. This sequence joins TRBV6-2 or TRBV6-3 and TRBJ2-7; D gene uncertain. Trimming cost V 2 bases and J 2 bases, with 19 bases left between them. The germline V gene encodes CDR1 MNHEY and CDR2 SVGEGT. The CDR3 is 17 amino acids. The CDR3 protein is CASSYPKGPDSPYEQYF. CDR3 bases: TGTGCCAGCAGTTACCCCAAAGGACCGGATTCTCCCTACGAGCAGTACTTC.

The V call is TRBV7-8, the J call TRBJ2-1; a weak D match, TRBD2 (5 bases). There are 14 residues in the CDR3. Germline CDR1 is SGHVS and CDR2 is FQNEAQ. The V and J ends lost 10 bases and 7 bases respectively, with 20 bases between them. The CDR3 DNA sequence: TGTGCCACCTCTGACGGGTCCCGAGGGAATGAGCAGTTCTTC. Its protein product is CATSDGSRGNEQFF.

CDR3 coding DNA: TGCAGTGCTAGACAGCCGGGACAGGGGGAAAAAGAGACCCAGTACTTC. Its protein product is CSARQPGQGEKETQYF. This chain links TRBV20-1 with TRBJ2-5; 11 bases are shared with TRBD1. CDR3 length equals 16 residues. V trimming: 2 bases; J trimming: 3 bases; junction bases outside the gene matches: 8. Germline CDR1 reads DFQATT; CDR2 reads SNEGSKA (reference sequence).

This clonotype was detected a few times. A much larger clone lies one base from this, so it may be a read error. The rearrangement uses TRBV7-8 and TRBJ1-2; tentative D call: TRBD1 (6 bases). CDR3 size: 14 residues. Germline loops: CDR1 SGHVS, CDR2 FQNEAQ. CDR3 bases: TGTGCCAGCAGCTCCCACAGGGCTAACTATGGCCACACCTTC. This translates into CASSSHRANYGHTF.

J is TRBJ2-4 and V is TRBV15; D may correspond to TRBD1 or TRBD2 (6 bases each). This CDR3 has 14 residues. V lost 0 bases, J lost 13 bases, and 16 bases lay in between. Germline V gene sequence: CDR1 LNHNV, CDR2 YYDKDF (reference sequence). The chain's CDR3 is CATSREEGDNEQYF. CDR3 DNA: TGTGCCACCAGCAGAGAGGAGGGGGACAATGAGCAGTACTTC. Full variable domain (missing parts from reference TRBV15 and TRBJ2-4): DAMVIQNPRYQVTQFGKPVTLSCSQTLNHNVMYWYQQKSSQAPKLLFHYYDKDFNNEADTPDNFQSRRPNTSFCFLDIRSPGLGDTAMYLCATSREEGDNEQYFGAGTRLSVL.